This TCR beta chain was retrieved from a study of shared clonotypes between healthy human individuals. It was across several immunoSEQ plates that each subset's genomic DNA was evenly split. The repertoire was sequenced with immunoSEQ multiplex PCR; TCRdb's copy has only in-frame clones and lacks some. The sample gives 2 million to 2.5 million clones, roughly 93% of which show up once; around 0.4% is in the top ten. Turning to this clone: Its target is unknown.

General study points: Clonotype sharing levels among donors were expected to vary with sequencing depth. Only blood was sampled; tissue repertoires likely differ. What limited the represented genetic and exposure-history diversity was the small number of donors.

The source is a man aged 18 to 30 in good health. Some clones in this sample may be carry-over from other donors' samples. Sequencing used naive CD4+ T cells from PBMCs. The subset here: CD45RA+ positively selected.

CDR3 loop: CAIRLRQAGGEQYF. In DNA, the CDR3 is TGTGCCATCAGGCTACGTCAGGCCGGGGGCGAGCAGTACTTC. The rearrangement links TRBV10-3 to TRBJ2-7; a weak D match, TRBD2 (6 bases). The CDR3 contains 14 residues. V was clipped by 6 bases and J by 6 bases, with 18 bases between them. CDR1 ENHRY and CDR2 SYGVKD come from the germline V gene.